This T cell receptor (beta chain) was sequenced for a study of shared clonotypes between healthy human individuals. Per germline, CDR1 KGHSH and CDR2 LQKENI. The V segment lost 2 bases and the J segment 8 bases; nucleotides outside the gene matches: 5. The CDR3 is 15 amino acids. Assay used: immunoSEQ multiplex PCR; TCRdb lists only in-frame clones, some missing. The table has 600,000 to 800,000 clones, about two thirds seen once; the top ten hold less than 2%. This clone was detected ten times or more. At the DNA level, this CDR3 is encoded by other sequences in the same sample as well. This sequence joins TRBV18 and TRBJ2-1; TRBD2 matches at 11 bases. This sequence was found in a woman under 40 in good health. The sample comprised memory CD4+ T cells sorted from blood. Subset given: CD45RA-negative fraction. CDR3 nucleotides: TGTGCCAGCTCACCATCACTAGCGGGAGACGATGAGCAGTTCTTC. Translation gives CASSPSLAGDDEQFF.